This section outlines one T cell receptor beta chain sequence together with its context. The V end lost 4 bases, the J end lost 0 bases, and 10 bases lay between the germline ends. The length of the CDR3 is 15 residues. Germline CDR1 is LGHDT and CDR2 is YNNKEL (reference sequence). The data originate from a study of blood T cell repertoires in COVID-19. About the research overall: The analysed material was cDNA or gDNA that came from T cells, B-cell-depleted T cells, or PBMCs.

Original handling: The authors estimated nucleated cell counts from reference gene primer amplification. TCRdb's copy holds only in-frame clones and misses some; the assay was immunoSEQ multiplex PCR. The V and J calls and clone size are taken from that table; D and trimming were inferred from the DNA. The sample lists 100,000 to 150,000 clones, approximately 83% occurring once. The chain recombines TRBV3-1 (or the pseudogene TRBV3-2) with TRBJ1-3; D may be TRBD1 (5 bases). This sequence originates from a woman older than 75 with acute or convalescent COVID-19. Material for sequencing was peripheral blood. CDR3 sequence reads: CASSLDSSSGNTIYF. CDR3 DNA: TGTGCCAGCAGCCTAGACAGTTCCTCTGGAAACACCATATATTTT.